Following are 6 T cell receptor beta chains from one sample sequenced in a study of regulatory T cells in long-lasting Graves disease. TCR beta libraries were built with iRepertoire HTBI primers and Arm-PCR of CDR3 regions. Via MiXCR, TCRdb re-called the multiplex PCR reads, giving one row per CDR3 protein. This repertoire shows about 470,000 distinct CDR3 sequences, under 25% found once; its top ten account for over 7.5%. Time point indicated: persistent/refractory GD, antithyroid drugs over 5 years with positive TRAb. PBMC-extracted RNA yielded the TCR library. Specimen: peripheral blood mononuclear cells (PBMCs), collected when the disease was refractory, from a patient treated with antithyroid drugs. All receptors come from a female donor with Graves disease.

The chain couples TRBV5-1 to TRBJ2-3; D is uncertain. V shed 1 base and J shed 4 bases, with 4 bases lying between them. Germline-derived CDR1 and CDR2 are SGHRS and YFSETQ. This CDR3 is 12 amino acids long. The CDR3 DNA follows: TGCGCCAGCAGCTTGCTGTCAGATACGCAGTATTTT. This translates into CASSLLSDTQYF.

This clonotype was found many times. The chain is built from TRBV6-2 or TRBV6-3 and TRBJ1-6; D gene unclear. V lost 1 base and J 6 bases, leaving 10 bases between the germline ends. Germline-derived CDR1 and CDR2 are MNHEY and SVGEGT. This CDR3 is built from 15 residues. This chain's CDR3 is CASSYFRQANSPLHF. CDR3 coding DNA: TGTGCCAGCAGTTACTTTCGACAAGCTAATTCACCCCTCCACTTT.

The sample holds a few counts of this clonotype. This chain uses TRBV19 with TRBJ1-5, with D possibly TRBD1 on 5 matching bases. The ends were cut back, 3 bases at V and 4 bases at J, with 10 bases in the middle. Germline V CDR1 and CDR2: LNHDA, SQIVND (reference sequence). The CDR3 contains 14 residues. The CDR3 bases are TGTGCCAGTAGTATGGGACTGAGAAATCAGCCCCAGCATTTT. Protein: CASSMGLRNQPQHF.

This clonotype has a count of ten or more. For the CDR3, the DNA is TGTGCCAGCAGACCCCAGGGCAAGGGCTCCTACGAGCAGTACTTC. Translating it yields CASRPQGKGSYEQYF. The rearrangement uses TRBV28 and TRBJ2-7; D possibly corresponds to TRBD1 (5 bases). The CDR3 totals 15 residues. Trimming left V 6 bases short and J 0 bases short, with 15 bases between. In germline, CDR1 is MDHEN, CDR2 SYDVKM.

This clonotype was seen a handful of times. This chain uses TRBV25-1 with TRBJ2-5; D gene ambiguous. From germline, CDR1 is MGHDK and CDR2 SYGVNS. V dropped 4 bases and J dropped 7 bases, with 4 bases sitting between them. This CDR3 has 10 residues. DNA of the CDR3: TGTGCCAGCAGTGCTGGGACCCAGTACTTC. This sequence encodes CASSAGTQYF.

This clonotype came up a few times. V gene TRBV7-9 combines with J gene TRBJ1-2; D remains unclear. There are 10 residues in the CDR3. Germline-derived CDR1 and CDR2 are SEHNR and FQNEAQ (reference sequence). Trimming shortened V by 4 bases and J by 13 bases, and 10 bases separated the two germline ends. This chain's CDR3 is CASSSRVTTF. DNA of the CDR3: TGTGCCAGCAGCTCCCGTGTAACCACCTTC. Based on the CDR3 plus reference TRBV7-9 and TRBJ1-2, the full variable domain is DTGVSQNPRHKITKRGQNVTFRCDPISEHNRLYWYRQTLGQGPEFLTYFQNEAQLEKSRLLSDRFSAERPKGSFSTLEIQRTEQGDSAMYLCASSSRVTTFGSGTRLTVV.